These 13 T cell receptor beta chains were all obtained from the same sample, sequenced in a study of blood T cell repertoires in COVID-19. Sequenced by immunoSEQ multiplex PCR; TCRdb stores in-frame clones only, minus some. This sample has tens of thousands of clones, with approximately 90% found just once. Sequenced sample: peripheral blood. The receptors shown here come from a man aged 45-60 years with active COVID-19.

The V call is TRBV3-1 (or the pseudogene TRBV3-2), the J call TRBJ2-7; 14 bases line up with TRBD2. The germline gives CDR1 LGHDT, CDR2 YNNKEL (reference sequence). The CDR3 is 20 residues long. Unmatched junction bases numbered 11, after V lost 0 bases and J lost 1 base. The CDR3 region is CASSQENLAGTSGGSYEQYF. CDR3 nucleotide sequence: TGTGCCAGCAGCCAAGAAAACCTCGCCGGGACTAGCGGGGGTTCCTACGAGCAGTACTTC.

The chain uses TRBV5-1 and TRBJ2-1; D might be TRBD2 (6 bases). The CDR3 runs 16 residues. V lost 0 bases to trimming and J lost 0 bases, with 10 bases between them. Germline loops: CDR1 SGHRS, CDR2 YFSETQ. The CDR3 DNA is TGCGCCAGCAGCTTGGCTGCGGGGAGCTCCTACAATGAGCAGTTCTTC. Its translation is CASSLAAGSSYNEQFF.

The V gene is TRBV29-1, the J gene TRBJ2-1; TRBD1 might be the D (5 bases). The CDR3 is 12 residues long. Germline CDR1 SQVTM, CDR2 ANQGSEA. CDR3 loop: CSSKGVLDEQFF. CDR3 sequence (DNA): TGCAGTTCAAAAGGGGTACTTGATGAGCAGTTCTTC.

This clone was seen once. The chain links TRBV7-3 to TRBJ2-6; the match to TRBD1 covers 10 bases. The CDR3 has 20 amino acids. The V segment lost 1 base and the J segment 4 bases; nucleotides outside the gene matches: 13. Germline CDR1 is SGHTA and CDR2 is FQGTGA. Here the CDR3 DNA reads TGTGCCAGCAGCTTAAAACAGGGACAGGGGATACGAGGAGGGGCCAACGTCCTGACTTTC. This gives the protein CASSLKQGQGIRGGANVLTF.

In regard to this clone: A junction boundary mismatches the germline segment, possibly from a read error. The rearrangement links TRBV7-2 to TRBJ1-6; TRBD1 matches at 7 bases. The CDR3 is made up of 11 amino acids. CDR1 SGHTA and CDR2 FQGNSA come from the germline V gene. The CDR3 bases are TGTGCCAGCACCAGAGGGGACAGACTCGACTTT. Protein sequence: CASTRGDRLDF.

DNA of the CDR3: TGTGCCAGCAGCCAAGGCTCGGGGGGGTTCGACAATGAGCAGTTCTTC. It encodes CASSQGSGGFDNEQFF. This sequence joins TRBV3-1 (or the pseudogene TRBV3-2) and TRBJ2-1; 8 nucleotides align to TRBD2. V gave up 1 base and J gave up 5 bases; unmatched junction bases: 7. Germline V gene data show CDR1 as LGHDT and CDR2 as YNNKEL (reference sequence). This CDR3 contains 16 residues.

The rearrangement uses TRBV9 and TRBJ2-3, with 9 bases lining up with TRBD2. This CDR3 comprises 16 residues. The junction had 12 bases not matched to a gene; V was cut back by 5 bases and J by 5 bases. Germline CDR1 and CDR2: SGDLS and YYNGEE. Here the CDR3 DNA reads TGTGCCAGCAGTGAGGGACTAGCATGGGGTGTAGATACGCAGTATTTT. Amino acid sequence: CASSEGLAWGVDTQYF.

The chain uses TRBV9 and TRBJ2-3, with D possibly matching TRBD2 (6 bases). The CDR3 totals 15 residues. The V gene lost 0 bases and the J gene lost 1 base, with 9 bases spanning the gap. The germline V gene encodes CDR1 SGDLS and CDR2 YYNGEE. The CDR3 loop reads CASSVGGVGTDTQYF. CDR3 coding DNA: TGTGCCAGCAGCGTAGGCGGGGTTGGCACAGATACGCAGTATTTT.

This sequence joins TRBV7-3 and TRBJ2-3, with TRBD1 identical over 11 bases. Germline assignment: CDR1 SGHTA and CDR2 FQGTGA. The CDR3 loop spans 14 amino acids. J gave up 4 bases and V 5 bases, and 2 bases lay outside the gene matches. The CDR3 loop reads CASSGTGGADTQYF. For the CDR3, the DNA is TGTGCCAGCAGCGGGACAGGGGGTGCAGATACGCAGTATTTT.

The table lists this clone with a few counts. The chain has TRBV6-5 and TRBJ1-4; 9 nucleotides agree with TRBD1. Trimming took 6 bases from V and 5 from J; bases not matched to a gene: 4. This CDR3 is 14 amino acids long. In germline, CDR1 is MNHEY, CDR2 SVGAGI. The CDR3 loop reads CASSLDRGNEKLFF. CDR3 DNA sequence: TGTGCCAGCAGCCTTGACAGGGGGAATGAAAAACTGTTTTTT.

Here the CDR3 DNA reads TGTGCCAGCAGCACAAGGGACAGCAGCCGGTTCTACGGCTACACCTTC. Its protein is CASSTRDSSRFYGYTF. The V gene is TRBV9, the J gene TRBJ1-2, with 7 bases aligning to TRBD1. The V gene's germline CDR1 is SGDLS and CDR2 YYNGEE. V gave up 4 bases and J gave up 8 bases; unmatched junction bases: 17. The CDR3 length is 16 residues.

This chain connects TRBV5-1 to TRBJ2-1; tentatively, D is TRBD2 (6 bases). Germline CDR1 is SGHRS and CDR2 is YFSETQ. The CDR3 has 15 amino acids. With 4 bases removed from V and 2 bases from J, the gap between germline ends came to 13 bases. DNA of the CDR3: TGCGCCAGCAGCCTTGGGGGGATCACCTACAATGAGCAGTTCTTC. It codes for CASSLGGITYNEQFF.

This sequence joins TRBV10-3 and TRBJ2-1, with 8 bases identical to TRBD2. Germline V CDR1 and CDR2: ENHRY, SYGVKD. J gave up 3 bases and V 3 bases, and 10 bases lay outside the gene matches. The CDR3 covers 17 residues. CDR3 loop: CAISDGAGDPIYNEQFF. The DNA of the CDR3 is TGTGCCATCAGTGACGGAGCGGGGGACCCCATCTACAATGAGCAGTTCTTC.